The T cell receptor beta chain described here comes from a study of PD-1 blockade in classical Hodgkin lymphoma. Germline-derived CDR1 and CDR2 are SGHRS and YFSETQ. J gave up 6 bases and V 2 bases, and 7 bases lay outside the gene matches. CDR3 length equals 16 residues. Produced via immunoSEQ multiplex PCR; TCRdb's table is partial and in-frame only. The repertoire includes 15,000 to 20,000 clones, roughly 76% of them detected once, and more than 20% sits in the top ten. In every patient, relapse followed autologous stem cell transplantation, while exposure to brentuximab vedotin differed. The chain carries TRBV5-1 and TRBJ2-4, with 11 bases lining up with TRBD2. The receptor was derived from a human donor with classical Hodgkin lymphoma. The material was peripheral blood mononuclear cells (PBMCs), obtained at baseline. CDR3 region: CASSFSSGGSINIQYF. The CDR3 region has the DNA TGCGCCAGCAGCTTTTCTAGCGGGGGGTCCATAAACATTCAGTACTTC.